A selection of T cell receptor beta chains follows, all from one sample in a study of cytomegalovirus exposure and HLA in healthy donors. The data were produced by immunoSEQ multiplex PCR, yet TCRdb's version contains in-frame clones alone and is incomplete. Reported are approximately 50,000 clones; the ten largest clones contain approximately 2.4%. Input material: PBMCs. The receptors were gathered from a female donor in good health and CMV-seronegative. The CDR3 runs from the conserved cysteine through the conserved F or W. D genes are given only for firm matches.

V: TRBV5-1; J: TRBJ2-4; D: TRBD2; CDR3: CASSLPSGTNIQYF; DNA: TGCGCCAGCAGCTTACCTAGCGGGACGAACATTCAGTACTTC
V: TRBV30; J: TRBJ2-2; D: .; CDR3: CAWRDIRELFF; DNA: TGTGCCTGGAGGGACATCCGGGAGCTGTTTTTT
V: TRBV23-1; J: TRBJ1-6; D: .; CDR3: CARSDSPLHF; DNA: TGCGCCAGGTCCGATTCACCCCTCCACTTT
V: TRBV30; J: TRBJ2-7; D: TRBD2; CDR3: CAWSVVLAGVGEQYF; DNA: TGTGCCTGGAGTGTAGTACTAGCGGGAGTCGGGGAGCAGTACTTC
V: TRBV6-1; J: TRBJ2-7; D: TRBD2; CDR3: CASSEAAGTTYEQYF; DNA: TGTGCCAGCAGTGAAGCGGCGGGGACTACCTACGAGCAGTACTTC
V: TRBV5-1; J: TRBJ2-5; D: .; CDR3: CASSLQETQYF; DNA: TGCGCCAGCAGCCTTCAAGAGACCCAGTACTTC
V: TRBV5-1; J: TRBJ2-7; D: TRBD1; CDR3: CASSLAGQGYEQYF; DNA: TGCGCCAGCAGCTTGGCCGGACAGGGCTACGAGCAGTACTTC
V: TRBV6-5; J: TRBJ2-2; D: .; CDR3: CASVQGGELFF; DNA: TGTGCCAGCGTTCAGGGCGGGGAGCTGTTTTTT
V: TRBV5-5; J: TRBJ2-1; D: .; CDR3: CASTPGSQITNEQFF; DNA: TGTGCCAGCACCCCGGGGTCCCAAATAACCAATGAGCAGTTCTTC
V: TRBV25-1; J: TRBJ1-4; D: .; CDR3: CASSVPGIEKLFF; DNA: TGTGCCAGCAGTGTCCCCGGGATCGAAAAACTGTTTTTT
V: TRBV6-5; J: TRBJ2-2; D: .; CDR3: CASSYHEGFSGLFF; DNA: TGTGCCAGCAGTTACCATGAGGGCTTTTCAGGGCTGTTTTTT
V: TRBV9; J: TRBJ1-2; D: TRBD1; CDR3: CASSGGQGPPIVYGYTF; DNA: TGTGCCAGCAGCGGGGGACAGGGGCCCCCTATAGTCTATGGCTACACCTTC
V: TRBV10-3; J: TRBJ2-2; D: TRBD2; CDR3: CAILGTSGTGELFF; DNA: TGTGCCATATTAGGGACTAGCGGCACCGGGGAGCTGTTTTTT
V: TRBV25-1; J: TRBJ1-3; D: TRBD1; CDR3: CASSDSAGQRWGNTIYF; DNA: TGTGCCAGCAGTGACTCCGCGGGACAGCGGTGGGGAAACACCATATATTTT
V: TRBV30; J: TRBJ2-7; D: .; CDR3: CAWSYSNSYEQYF; DNA: TGTGCCTGGAGTTACAGTAACTCCTACGAGCAGTACTTC
V: TRBV4-1; J: TRBJ1-1; D: .; CDR3: CASSQVHSLAEAFF; DNA: TGCGCCAGCAGCCAAGTGCACAGTTTGGCTGAAGCTTTCTTT
V: TRBV6-5; J: TRBJ1-1; D: .; CDR3: CASSQRSGGGTEAFF; DNA: TGTGCCAGCAGTCAAAGGTCTGGGGGAGGCACTGAAGCTTTCTTT
V: TRBV29-1; J: TRBJ1-2; D: .; CDR3: CSVETGFSEGYTF; DNA: TGCAGCGTTGAAACAGGTTTCTCTGAAGGCTACACCTTC
V: TRBV18; J: TRBJ1-4; D: TRBD1; CDR3: CASSRAGGNEKLFF; DNA: TGTGCCAGCTCCCGGGCAGGGGGGAATGAAAAACTGTTTTTT
V: TRBV4-3; J: TRBJ2-4; D: .; CDR3: CASSQDVAGRAKNIQYF; DNA: TGCGCCAGCAGCCAAGATGTGGCAGGCCGAGCCAAAAACATTCAGTACTTC
V: TRBV19; J: TRBJ1-6; D: .; CDR3: CASSIEGRVNSPLHF; DNA: TGTGCCAGTAGTATAGAGGGCAGGGTGAATTCACCCCTCCACTTT
V: TRBV10-3; J: TRBJ1-6; D: .; CDR3: CAISGRADNSPLHF; DNA: TGTGCCATCAGTGGGAGGGCGGATAATTCACCCCTCCACTTT
V: TRBV7-9; J: TRBJ2-1; D: TRBD2; CDR3: CASSSSTSGKSYNEQFF; DNA: TGTGCCAGCAGCTCCTCGACTAGCGGGAAATCCTACAATGAGCAGTTCTTC
V: TRBV13; J: TRBJ2-7; D: TRBD2; CDR3: CASSLGLAGIEQYF; DNA: TGTGCCAGCAGCTTGGGACTAGCGGGAATAGAGCAGTACTTC
V: TRBV29-1; J: TRBJ1-2; D: .; CDR3: CSVRGGSGVYGYTF; DNA: TGCAGCGTAAGGGGCGGGTCAGGGGTCTATGGCTACACCTTC
V: TRBV7-2; J: TRBJ1-2; D: TRBD1; CDR3: CASSSTGGYGYTF; DNA: TGTGCCAGCAGCTCTACAGGGGGCTATGGCTACACCTTC
V: TRBV18; J: TRBJ1-1; D: TRBD1; CDR3: CASSTRPGQEGNTEAFF; DNA: TGTGCCAGCTCAACGAGACCGGGACAGGAAGGTAACACTGAAGCTTTCTTT
V: TRBV6-5; J: TRBJ1-2; D: TRBD1; CDR3: CASSSGTGNYGYTF; DNA: TGTGCCAGCAGTTCCGGGACAGGGAACTATGGCTACACCTTC
V: TRBV4-1; J: TRBJ2-5; D: .; CDR3: CASSPLGGPGETQYF; DNA: TGCGCCAGCAGCCCCCTGGGGGGGCCTGGGGAGACCCAGTACTTC
V: TRBV5-1; J: TRBJ1-2; D: .; CDR3: CASSLGIGGTSYGYTF; DNA: TGCGCCAGCAGCTTGGGGATTGGAGGGACGAGCTATGGCTACACCTTC
V: TRBV29-1; J: TRBJ2-7; D: .; CDR3: CSVYYGSYEQYF; DNA: TGCAGCGTCTACTACGGTTCCTACGAGCAGTACTTC
V: TRBV9; J: TRBJ2-1; D: TRBD2; CDR3: CASSPGVAGRNEQFF; DNA: TGTGCCAGCAGTCCTGGGGTAGCGGGACGGAATGAGCAGTTCTTC
V: TRBV7-8; J: TRBJ2-5; D: TRBD2; CDR3: CASSPTFSGGAIETQYF; DNA: TGTGCCAGCAGCCCCACTTTTAGCGGGGGGGCCATAGAGACCCAGTACTTC
V: TRBV9; J: TRBJ2-7; D: .; CDR3: CASSVAGDRDGEQYF; DNA: TGTGCCAGCAGCGTAGCGGGCGACAGAGACGGAGAGCAGTACTTC
V: TRBV18; J: TRBJ1-2; D: TRBD1; CDR3: CASSPSPGTGGEGDYGYTF; DNA: TGTGCCAGCTCACCCTCTCCCGGGACAGGGGGCGAGGGGGACTATGGCTACACCTTC
V: TRBV4-2; J: TRBJ2-2; D: TRBD1; CDR3: CASSPGQGNTGELFF; DNA: TGTGCCAGCAGCCCGGGACAGGGGAACACCGGGGAGCTGTTTTTT
V: TRBV30; J: TRBJ2-5; D: TRBD2; CDR3: CAWSVYVGLAGEETQYF; DNA: TGTGCCTGGAGTGTATATGTTGGACTAGCGGGGGAAGAGACCCAGTACTTC
V: TRBV6-6; J: TRBJ2-7; D: TRBD1; CDR3: CASSRDSAYEQYF; DNA: TGTGCCAGCAGTCGGGACAGCGCCTACGAGCAGTACTTC
V: TRBV7-7; J: TRBJ2-3; D: .; CDR3: CASSQSGARTDTQYF; DNA: TGTGCTAGCAGTCAATCTGGGGCGCGGACAGATACGCAGTATTTT
V: TRBV5-6; J: TRBJ1-2; D: TRBD1; CDR3: CASSSHGTAPYGYTF; DNA: TGTGCCAGCAGCTCGCACGGGACAGCCCCCTATGGCTACACCTTC
V: TRBV9; J: TRBJ2-2; D: TRBD2; CDR3: CASSVNPLEASGRLTGELFF; DNA: TGTGCCAGCAGCGTAAATCCCCTCGAGGCTAGCGGGAGACTCACCGGGGAGCTGTTTTTT
V: TRBV6-5; J: TRBJ2-7; D: .; CDR3: CASSYLAAYEQYF; DNA: TGTGCCAGCAGTTACTTAGCGGCCTACGAGCAGTACTTC
V: TRBV15; J: TRBJ1-1; D: TRBD1; CDR3: CATSREGRNRGLNTEAFF; DNA: TGTGCCACCAGCAGAGAGGGCCGAAACAGGGGACTGAACACTGAAGCTTTCTTT
V: TRBV5-1; J: TRBJ1-2; D: .; CDR3: CASSLDRVYGYTF; DNA: TGCGCCAGCAGCTTGGACAGGGTCTATGGCTACACCTTC
V: TRBV19; J: TRBJ1-1; D: TRBD1; CDR3: CASSIFPGTGNTEAFF; DNA: TGTGCCAGTAGTATCTTTCCCGGGACAGGTAACACTGAAGCTTTCTTT
V: TRBV9; J: TRBJ2-5; D: .; CDR3: CASSVGAAPMTQYF; DNA: TGTGCCAGCAGCGTAGGAGCGGCCCCAATGACCCAGTACTTC
V: TRBV6-6; J: TRBJ2-7; D: .; CDR3: CASSYVSDEQYF; DNA: TGTGCCAGCAGTTACGTGTCGGACGAGCAGTACTTC
V: TRBV5-4; J: TRBJ2-2; D: .; CDR3: CASSHSTGELFF; DNA: TGTGCCAGCAGCCATTCCACCGGGGAGCTGTTTTTT
V: TRBV4-1; J: TRBJ2-7; D: .; CDR3: CASSQDRRGRYEQYF; DNA: TGCGCCAGCAGCCAAGACCGCCGAGGGCGCTACGAGCAGTACTTC
V: TRBV5-4; J: TRBJ1-2; D: TRBD1; CDR3: CASSLTQGGIRGYTF; DNA: TGTGCCAGCAGCTTGACACAGGGGGGAATTCGCGGCTACACCTTC
V: TRBV11-2; J: TRBJ1-2; D: .; CDR3: CASSWTYTNYGYTF; DNA: TGTGCCAGCAGCTGGACATACACTAACTATGGCTACACCTTC
V: TRBV9; J: TRBJ2-7; D: TRBD2; CDR3: CASSALAGEKYEQYF; DNA: TGTGCCAGCAGCGCACTAGCGGGAGAGAAGTACGAGCAGTACTTC
V: TRBV5-1; J: TRBJ1-2; D: .; CDR3: CASSLEGNYGYTF; DNA: TGCGCCAGCAGCTTGGAGGGGAACTATGGCTACACCTTC
V: TRBV2; J: TRBJ1-1; D: .; CDR3: CASRHPLLGVDTEAFF; DNA: TGTGCCAGCCGTCACCCCTTACTCGGTGTAGACACTGAAGCTTTCTTT
V: TRBV29-1; J: TRBJ1-2; D: TRBD1; CDR3: CSGRDSDGGYTF; DNA: TGCAGCGGGCGGGACAGTGACGGGGGCTACACCTTC
V: TRBV5-6; J: TRBJ1-5; D: .; CDR3: CASSFRRTWEPQHF; DNA: TGTGCCAGCAGCTTTAGGAGGACGTGGGAGCCCCAGCATTTT